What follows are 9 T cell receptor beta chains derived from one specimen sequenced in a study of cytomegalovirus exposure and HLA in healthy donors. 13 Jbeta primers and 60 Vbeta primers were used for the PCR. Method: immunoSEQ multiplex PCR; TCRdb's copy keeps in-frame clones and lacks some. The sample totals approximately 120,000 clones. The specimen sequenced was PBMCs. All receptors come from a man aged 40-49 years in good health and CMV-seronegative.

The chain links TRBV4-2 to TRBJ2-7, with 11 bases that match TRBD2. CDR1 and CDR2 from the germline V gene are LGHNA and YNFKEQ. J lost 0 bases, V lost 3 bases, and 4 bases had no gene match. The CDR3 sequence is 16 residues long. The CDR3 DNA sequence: TGTGCCAGCAGCCAGTCGACTAGCGGGATCTCCTACGAGCAGTACTTC. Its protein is CASSQSTSGISYEQYF.

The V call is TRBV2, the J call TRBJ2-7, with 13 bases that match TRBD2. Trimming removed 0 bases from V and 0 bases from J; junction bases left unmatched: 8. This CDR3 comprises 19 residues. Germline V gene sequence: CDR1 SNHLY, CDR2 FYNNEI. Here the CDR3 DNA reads TGTGCCAGCAGTGAAGCGCAGGGACTAGCGGGATTTAGCTCCTACGAGCAGTACTTC. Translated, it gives CASSEAQGLAGFSSYEQYF.

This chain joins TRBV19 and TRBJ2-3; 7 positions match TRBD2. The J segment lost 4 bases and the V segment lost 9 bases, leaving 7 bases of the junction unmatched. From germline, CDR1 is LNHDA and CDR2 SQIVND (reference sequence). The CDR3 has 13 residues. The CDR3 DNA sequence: TGTGCCAGCGCCTCGGGGGGATCAGATACGCAGTATTTT. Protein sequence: CASASGGSDTQYF.

The CDR3: CASSATGQVGIQYF. The DNA for the CDR3 is TGTGCCAGCAGCGCGACGGGACAGGTCGGCATTCAGTACTTC. The chain has TRBV7-3 and TRBJ2-4, with 8 nucleotides matching TRBD1. CDR3 size: 14 residues. V lost 5 bases to trimming and J lost 9 bases; unmatched junction nucleotides: 9. The V gene's germline CDR1 is SGHTA and CDR2 FQGTGA. Supplemented by reference TRBV7-3 and TRBJ2-4, the full variable domain reads GAGVSQTPSNKVTEKGKYVELRCDPISGHTALYWYRQSLGQGPEFLIYFQGTGAADDSGLPNDRFFAVRPEGSVSTLKIQRTERGDSAVYLCASSATGQVGIQYFGAGTRLSVL.

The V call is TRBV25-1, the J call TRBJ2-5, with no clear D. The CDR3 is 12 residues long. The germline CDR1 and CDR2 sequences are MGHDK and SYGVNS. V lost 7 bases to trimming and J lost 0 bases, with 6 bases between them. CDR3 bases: TGTGCCAGCACCCCTAACCAAGAGACCCAGTACTTC. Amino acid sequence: CASTPNQETQYF.

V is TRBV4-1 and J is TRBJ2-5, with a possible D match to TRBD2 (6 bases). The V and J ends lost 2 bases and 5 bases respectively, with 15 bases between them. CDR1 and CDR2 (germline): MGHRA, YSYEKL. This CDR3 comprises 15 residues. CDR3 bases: TGCGCCAGCAGCCAACAGGGAGGAGAGAAGGAGACCCAGTACTTC. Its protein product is CASSQQGGEKETQYF.

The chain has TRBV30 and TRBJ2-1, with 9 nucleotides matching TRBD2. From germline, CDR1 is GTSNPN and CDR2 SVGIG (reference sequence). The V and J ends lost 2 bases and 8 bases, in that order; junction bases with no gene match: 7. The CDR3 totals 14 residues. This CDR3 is CAWSQLAGDHEQFF. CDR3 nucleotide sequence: TGTGCCTGGAGTCAATTAGCGGGAGACCATGAGCAGTTCTTC. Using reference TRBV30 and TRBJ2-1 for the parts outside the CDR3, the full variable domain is SQTIHQWPATLVQPVGSPLSLECTVEGTSNPNLYWYRQAAGRGLQLLFYSVGIGQISSEVPQNLSASRPQDRQFILSSKKLLLSDSGFYLCAWSQLAGDHEQFFGPGTRLTVL.

The CDR3 region is CASSVRSFGLAGGRGYQETQYF. Written as DNA, the CDR3 is TGTGCCAGCAGCGTACGATCTTTCGGGTTAGCGGGAGGTCGGGGGTACCAAGAGACCCAGTACTTC. The genes are TRBV9 and TRBJ2-5; TRBD2 aligns across 10 bases. The CDR3 has 22 amino acids. Germline values: CDR1 SGDLS, CDR2 YYNGEE. Trimming took 1 base from V and 0 from J; bases not matched to a gene: 21.

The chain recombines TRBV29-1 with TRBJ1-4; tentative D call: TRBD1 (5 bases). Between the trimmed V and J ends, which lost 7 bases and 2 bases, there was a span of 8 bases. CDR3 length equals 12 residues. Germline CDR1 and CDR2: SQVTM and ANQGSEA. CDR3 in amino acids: CSATETNEKLFF. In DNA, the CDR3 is TGCAGCGCGACAGAGACTAATGAAAAACTGTTTTTT.